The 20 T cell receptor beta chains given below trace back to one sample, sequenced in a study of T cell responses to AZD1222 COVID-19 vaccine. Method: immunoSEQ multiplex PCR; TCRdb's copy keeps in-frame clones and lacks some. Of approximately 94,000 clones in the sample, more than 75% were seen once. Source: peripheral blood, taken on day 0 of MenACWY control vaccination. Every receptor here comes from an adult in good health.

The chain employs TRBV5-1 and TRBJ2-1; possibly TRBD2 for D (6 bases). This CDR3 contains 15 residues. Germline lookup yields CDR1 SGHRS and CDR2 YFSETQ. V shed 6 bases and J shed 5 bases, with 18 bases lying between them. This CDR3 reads CASNSGVGGHNEQFF. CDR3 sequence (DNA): TGCGCCAGCAACTCGGGGGTGGGAGGACACAATGAGCAGTTCTTC.

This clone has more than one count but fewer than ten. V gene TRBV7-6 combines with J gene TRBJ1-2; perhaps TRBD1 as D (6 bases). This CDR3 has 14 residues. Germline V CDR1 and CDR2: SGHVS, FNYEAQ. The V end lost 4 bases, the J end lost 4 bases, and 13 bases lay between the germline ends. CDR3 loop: CASSSYRDGYGYTF. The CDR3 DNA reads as TGTGCCAGCAGCTCCTACAGGGACGGCTATGGCTACACCTTC.

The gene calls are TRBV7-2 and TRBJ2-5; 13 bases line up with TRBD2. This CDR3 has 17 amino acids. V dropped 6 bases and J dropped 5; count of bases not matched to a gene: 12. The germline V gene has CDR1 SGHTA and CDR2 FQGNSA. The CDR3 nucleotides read TGTGCCAGCAGGTCGGGACTAGCGGGGAGTGTATGGGAGACCCAGTACTTC. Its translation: CASRSGLAGSVWETQYF. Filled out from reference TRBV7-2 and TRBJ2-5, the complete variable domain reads GAGVSQSPSNKVTEKGKDVELRCDPISGHTALYWYRQSLGQGLEFLIYFQGNSAPDKSGLPSDRFSAERTGGSVSTLTIQRTQQEDSAVYLCASRSGLAGSVWETQYFGPGTRLLVL.

The CDR3 is CASRGGLGNTIYF. In DNA, the CDR3 is TGTGCCAGCAGGGGGGGGCTTGGAAACACCATATATTTT. This chain uses TRBV2 with TRBJ1-3; D possibly corresponds to TRBD1 (6 bases). This CDR3 spans 13 amino acids. Trimming cost V 6 bases and J 3 bases, with 9 bases left between them. Per the germline V gene, CDR1 is SNHLY and CDR2 is FYNNEI.

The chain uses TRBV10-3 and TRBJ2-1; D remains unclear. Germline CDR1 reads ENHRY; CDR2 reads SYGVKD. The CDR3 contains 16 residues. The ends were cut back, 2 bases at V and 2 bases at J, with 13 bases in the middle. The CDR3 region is CAISERTGVTYNEQFF. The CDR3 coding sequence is TGTGCCATCAGTGAGAGAACCGGAGTCACCTACAATGAGCAGTTCTTC.

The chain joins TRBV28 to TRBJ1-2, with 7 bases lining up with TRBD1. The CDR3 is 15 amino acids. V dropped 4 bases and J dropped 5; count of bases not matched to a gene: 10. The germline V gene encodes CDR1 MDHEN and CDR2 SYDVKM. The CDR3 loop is CASSSLQGIGYGYTF. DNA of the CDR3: TGTGCCAGCAGTTCACTACAGGGGATCGGGTATGGCTACACCTTC.

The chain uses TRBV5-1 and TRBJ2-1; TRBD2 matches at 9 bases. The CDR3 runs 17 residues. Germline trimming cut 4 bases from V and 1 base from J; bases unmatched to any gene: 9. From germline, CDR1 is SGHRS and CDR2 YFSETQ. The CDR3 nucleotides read TGCGCCAGCAGCCGGTACAGTCTAGCGGGGTCCTACAATGAGCAGTTCTTC. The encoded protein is CASSRYSLAGSYNEQFF.

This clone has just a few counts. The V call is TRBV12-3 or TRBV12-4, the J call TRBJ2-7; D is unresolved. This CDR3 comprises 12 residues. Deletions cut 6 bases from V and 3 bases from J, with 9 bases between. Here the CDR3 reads CASSQAGYEQYF. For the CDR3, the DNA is TGTGCCAGCAGCCAAGCCGGCTACGAGCAGTACTTC.

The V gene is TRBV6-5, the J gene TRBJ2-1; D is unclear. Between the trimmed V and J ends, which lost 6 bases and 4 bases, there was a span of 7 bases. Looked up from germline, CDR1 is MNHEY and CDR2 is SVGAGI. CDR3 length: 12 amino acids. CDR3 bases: TGTGCCAGCAGCCATCGGTACAATGAGCAGTTCTTC. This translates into CASSHRYNEQFF.

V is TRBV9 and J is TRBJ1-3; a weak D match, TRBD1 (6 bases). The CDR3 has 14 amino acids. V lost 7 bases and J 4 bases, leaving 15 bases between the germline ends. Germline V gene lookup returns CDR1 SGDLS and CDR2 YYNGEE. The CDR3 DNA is TGTGCCAGCGGGGGCTGGGCGATCGGAAACACCATATATTTT. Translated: CASGGWAIGNTIYF.

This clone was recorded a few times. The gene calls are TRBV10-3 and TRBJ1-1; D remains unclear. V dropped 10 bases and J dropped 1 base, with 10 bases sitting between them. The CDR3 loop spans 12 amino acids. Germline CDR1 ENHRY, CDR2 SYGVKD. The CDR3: CATCPGNTEAFF. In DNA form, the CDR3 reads TGTGCCACGTGTCCAGGGAACACTGAAGCTTTCTTT.

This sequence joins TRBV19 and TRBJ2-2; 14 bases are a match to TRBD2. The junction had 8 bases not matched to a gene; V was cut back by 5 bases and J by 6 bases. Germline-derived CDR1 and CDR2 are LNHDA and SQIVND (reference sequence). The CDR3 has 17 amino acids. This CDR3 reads CASSLTSGGVFSGELFF. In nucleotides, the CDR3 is TGTGCCAGTAGTTTGACTAGCGGGGGGGTGTTCTCCGGGGAGCTGTTTTTT.

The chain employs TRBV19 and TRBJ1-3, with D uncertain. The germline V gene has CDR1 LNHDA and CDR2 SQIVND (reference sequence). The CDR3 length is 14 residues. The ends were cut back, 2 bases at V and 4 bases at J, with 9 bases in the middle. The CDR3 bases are TGTGCCAGTAGTATACGAGGGAACGGAAACACCATATATTTT. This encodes CASSIRGNGNTIYF.

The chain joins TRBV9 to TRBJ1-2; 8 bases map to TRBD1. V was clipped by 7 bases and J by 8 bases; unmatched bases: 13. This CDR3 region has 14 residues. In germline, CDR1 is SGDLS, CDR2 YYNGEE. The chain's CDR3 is CASGREQGGWGYTF. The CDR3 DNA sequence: TGTGCCAGCGGTAGGGAACAGGGGGGATGGGGCTACACCTTC.

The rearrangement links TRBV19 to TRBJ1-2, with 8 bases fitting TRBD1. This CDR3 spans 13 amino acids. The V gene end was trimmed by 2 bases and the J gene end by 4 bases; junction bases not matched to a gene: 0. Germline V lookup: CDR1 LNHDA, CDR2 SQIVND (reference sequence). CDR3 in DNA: TGTGCCAGTAGTATAACAGGGGGCTATGGCTACACCTTC. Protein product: CASSITGGYGYTF.

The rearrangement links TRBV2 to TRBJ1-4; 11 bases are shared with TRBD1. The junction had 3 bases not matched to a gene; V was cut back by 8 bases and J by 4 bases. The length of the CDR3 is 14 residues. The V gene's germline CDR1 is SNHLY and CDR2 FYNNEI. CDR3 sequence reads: CASRGTGGNEKLFF. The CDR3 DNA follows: TGTGCCAGCCGGGGGACAGGGGGTAATGAAAAACTGTTTTTT.

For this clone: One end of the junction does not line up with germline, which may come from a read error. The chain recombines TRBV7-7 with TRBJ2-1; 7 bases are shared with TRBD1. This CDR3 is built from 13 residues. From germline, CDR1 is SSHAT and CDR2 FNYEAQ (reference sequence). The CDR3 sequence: CASSFDREGEQFF. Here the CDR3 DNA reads TGTGCTAGCAGCTTCGACAGGGAAGGTGAGCAGTTCTTC.

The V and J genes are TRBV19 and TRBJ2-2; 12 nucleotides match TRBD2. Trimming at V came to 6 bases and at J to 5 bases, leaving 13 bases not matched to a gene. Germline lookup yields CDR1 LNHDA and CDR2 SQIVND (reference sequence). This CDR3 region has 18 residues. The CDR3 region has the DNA TGTGCCAGTAGAATTGGGCTAGCGGGGGGGCCGATGACCGGGGAGCTGTTTTTT. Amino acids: CASRIGLAGGPMTGELFF.

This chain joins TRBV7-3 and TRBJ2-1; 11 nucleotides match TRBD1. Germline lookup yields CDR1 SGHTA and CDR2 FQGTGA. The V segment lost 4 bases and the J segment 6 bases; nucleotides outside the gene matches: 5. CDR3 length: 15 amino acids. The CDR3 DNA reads TGTGCCAGCAGCTCGGGACAGGGGGAGGTCAATGAGCAGTTCTTC. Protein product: CASSSGQGEVNEQFF. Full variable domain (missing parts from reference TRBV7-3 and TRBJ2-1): GAGVSQTPSNKVTEKGKYVELRCDPISGHTALYWYRQSLGQGPEFLIYFQGTGAADDSGLPNDRFFAVRPEGSVSTLKIQRTERGDSAVYLCASSSGQGEVNEQFFGPGTRLTVL.

CDR3 protein: CASSQGWSAGEAFF. The CDR3 DNA is TGCGCCAGCAGCCAAGGATGGTCAGCGGGTGAAGCTTTCTTT. The rearrangement uses TRBV4-1 and TRBJ1-1; D gene unclear. Trimming removed 1 base from V and 7 bases from J, with 13 bases in between. The germline V gene has CDR1 MGHRA and CDR2 YSYEKL. CDR3 length equals 14 residues.